The entry that follows covers one T cell receptor (beta chain) sequence. Its target is unknown. Isolated per sample were at least 7 million PBMCs. Together with a sample-barcoded 5' primer, a J-beta primer mix was included in a second PCR lasting roughly 7 to 11 cycles. Carrying 12 random nucleotides, a template-switch adaptor labeled each individual cDNA molecule. TCRdb redid the calling of the 5' RACE reads with MiXCR, one entry per CDR3 protein. The sample consists of approximately 800,000 distinct CDR3 sequences, 30% to 45% of them appearing once. This sample stems from a study of blood T cells in healthy people across ages. General observations from the study: The study found more naive CD4+ cells and higher diversity in long-lived than aged donors. Getting older went along with TCR beta diversity per million T cells dropping roughly linearly.

After removal of 2 bases from V and 1 base from J, the junction contained 3 bases not matched to a gene. CDR1 and CDR2 from the germline V gene are LGHNA and YNFKEQ. The CDR3 has 17 residues. The sequence derives from a man aged 18 to 29 in good health. The chain links TRBV4-2 to TRBJ2-2, with 11 bases lining up with TRBD2. The specimen sequenced was blood. CDR3 coding DNA: TGTGCCAGCAGCCAAACTAGCGGGGGATTGAACACCGGGGAGCTGTTTTTT. Amino acids: CASSQTSGGLNTGELFF.